This T cell receptor (beta chain) was recovered during a study of cytomegalovirus exposure and HLA in healthy donors. In regard to this clone: No antigen is known for it.

Study-wide results and caveats: Most TCR sequences were seen very rarely across donors, but some public TCRs occurred in many.

PCR used 60 Vbeta primers and 13 Jbeta primers. The assay was immunoSEQ multiplex PCR, and TCRdb's table has in-frame clones only and misses some. The sample yields fewer than 250,000 clones, 70% to 85% seen once. Healthy bone marrow donors supplied every sample. Germline values: CDR1 SGHVS, CDR2 FNYEAQ. The ends lost 3 bases at V and 2 bases at J; junction bases unmatched: 4. The CDR3 is made up of 15 amino acids. The sequenced material came from PBMCs. The V call is TRBV7-6, the J call TRBJ2-1; TRBD2 agrees at 7 bases. The sequence came from a man in his forties or fifties in good health and CMV-seropositive. CDR3 in DNA: TGTGCCAGCAGCTTGGGTAGCGGGCCCTACAATGAGCAGTTCTTC. It encodes CASSLGSGPYNEQFF.